This section outlines one TCR beta chain sequence together with its context. Its specificity is unknown. The data belong to a study of T cell responses to AZD1222 COVID-19 vaccine. The germline V gene has CDR1 KGHSH and CDR2 LQKENI. V dropped 4 bases and J dropped 0; count of bases not matched to a gene: 5. The CDR3 has 15 amino acids. Sequencing was performed with immunoSEQ multiplex PCR; in TCRdb, only in-frame clones are kept and a portion is missing. The top ten hold more than 15% of the sample, which has roughly 20,000 clones, almost 85% seen once. General study findings and limits: A mostly white British donor set with more females was recruited, and clonal diversity was possibly underestimated. Only after the peak T cell response were repertoires sampled.

V usage is TRBV18 and J usage is TRBJ1-2, with 7 bases matching TRBD1. The sample was peripheral blood, taken 28 days after the second AZD1222 dose. The TCR comes from an adult who received the AZD1222 COVID-19 vaccine. CDR3 protein: CASSQGTVANYGYTF. For the CDR3, the DNA is TGTGCCAGCTCACAAGGGACAGTAGCTAACTATGGCTACACCTTC.